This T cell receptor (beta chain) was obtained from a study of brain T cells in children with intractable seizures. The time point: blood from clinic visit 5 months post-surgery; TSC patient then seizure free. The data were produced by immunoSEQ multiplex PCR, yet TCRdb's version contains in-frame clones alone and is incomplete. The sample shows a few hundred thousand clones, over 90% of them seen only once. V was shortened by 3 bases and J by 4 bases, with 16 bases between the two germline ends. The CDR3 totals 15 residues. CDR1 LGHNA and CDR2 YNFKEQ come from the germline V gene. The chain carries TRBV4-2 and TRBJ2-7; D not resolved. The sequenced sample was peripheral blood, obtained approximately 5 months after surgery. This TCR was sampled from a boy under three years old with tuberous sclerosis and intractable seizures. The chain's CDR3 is CASSHIPGHIYEQYF. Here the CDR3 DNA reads TGTGCCAGCAGCCATATCCCCGGGCATATTTACGAGCAGTACTTC.